Shown below are 30 T cell receptor beta chains from a single sample sequenced in a study of regulatory T cells in long-lasting Graves disease. This sample's time point: newly diagnosed GD, antithyroid drugs for less than 3 months. After RNA was extracted from PBMCs, the TCR library was made from it. Arm-PCR with iRepertoire HTBI primers amplified the CDR3 regions for these TCR beta libraries. TCRdb re-derived calls from the multiplex PCR reads in MiXCR, one entry per CDR3 protein. The table lists roughly 420,000 distinct CDR3 sequences, roughly a sixth of them singletons. Sequencing used peripheral blood mononuclear cells (PBMCs), obtained at new diagnosis, from a patient treated with antithyroid drugs. All receptors derive from a female donor with Graves disease.

This clonotype was found many times. This chain uses TRBV7-2 with TRBJ2-7, with no clear D. V lost 1 base and J 1 base, leaving 11 bases between the germline ends. The CDR3 is made up of 15 amino acids. Germline values: CDR1 SGHTA, CDR2 FQGNSA. The CDR3 spells CASSLEGVSSYEQYF. CDR3 coding DNA: TGTGCCAGCAGCTTAGAGGGCGTGAGTTCCTACGAGCAGTACTTC.

This clonotype was detected only a few times. CDR3 protein: CASSSRPEGYTGELFF. As DNA, the CDR3 is TGTGCCAGTAGTTCCCGCCCTGAGGGATATACCGGGGAGCTGTTTTTT. The chain links TRBV19 to TRBJ2-2, with a weak D call TRBD2 (5 bases). This CDR3 comprises 16 residues. Germline values: CDR1 LNHDA, CDR2 SQIVND (reference sequence). Trimming left V 5 bases short and J 5 bases short, with 18 bases between. Full variable domain (rest looked up from reference TRBV19 and TRBJ2-2): DGGITQSPKYLFRKEGQNVTLSCEQNLNHDAMYWYRQDPGQGLRLIYYSQIVNDFQKGDIAEGYSVSREKKESFPLTVTSAQKNPTAFYLCASSSRPEGYTGELFFGEGSRLTVL.

This clonotype was found many times. V usage is TRBV28 and J usage is TRBJ1-5; the D gene is possibly TRBD1 (5 bases). Per germline, CDR1 MDHEN and CDR2 SYDVKM. This CDR3 is built from 12 residues. The germline V and J ends were trimmed by 7 bases and 7 bases, with 11 bases remaining between them. The CDR3 coding sequence is TGTGCCAGCAATTGGGGGGAGCAGCCCCAGCATTTT. This sequence encodes CASNWGEQPQHF.

This chain connects TRBV11-3 to TRBJ2-1; 15 bases are a match to TRBD2. This CDR3 spans 15 amino acids. J lost 9 bases, V lost 3 bases, and 3 bases had no gene match. Germline CDR1 is SGHNT and CDR2 is YENEEA. The chain's CDR3 is CASSFGTSGRREQFF. The CDR3 DNA sequence: TGTGCCAGCAGCTTTGGGACTAGCGGGAGGCGTGAGCAGTTCTTC.

This clonotype was seen more than once but under ten times. The rearrangement uses TRBV6-1 and TRBJ2-7, with TRBD1 as a possible D gene (5 bases). In germline, CDR1 is MNHNS, CDR2 SASEGT. The CDR3 spans 16 residues. Trimming took 4 bases from V and 3 from J, leaving 19 bases between them. The CDR3 reads CASSGRVGQSLYEQYF. For the CDR3, the DNA is TGTGCCAGCAGTGGCCGAGTGGGGCAGTCTCTCTACGAGCAGTACTTC.

This chain joins TRBV7-9 and TRBJ2-1; 10 bases match TRBD1. The V segment lost 3 bases and the J segment 2 bases; nucleotides outside the gene matches: 4. The CDR3 is 16 residues long. Germline V CDR1 and CDR2: SEHNR, FQNEAQ (reference sequence). CDR3 in amino acids: CASSFPGQGPYNEQFF. The CDR3 bases are TGTGCCAGCAGCTTCCCGGGACAGGGGCCCTACAATGAGCAGTTCTTC.

This clonotype was recorded a few times. The gene calls are TRBV29-1 and TRBJ1-1; 7 nucleotides align to TRBD1. The germline V gene has CDR1 SQVTM and CDR2 ANQGSEA. The junction had 7 bases not matched to a gene; V was cut back by 6 bases and J by 0 bases. The length of the CDR3 is 14 residues. The CDR3 region has the DNA TGCAGCGTCGGATGGGACAGATTGAACACTGAAGCTTTCTTT. Translating it yields CSVGWDRLNTEAFF.

This clonotype was observed at least ten times. The CDR3 here is CASRAPGSSGNTIYF. As DNA, the CDR3 is TGTGCCAGCAGGGCCCCAGGGTCCTCTGGAAACACCATATATTTT. This chain connects TRBV6-1 to TRBJ1-3, with a weak D call TRBD1 (5 bases). CDR1 and CDR2 (germline): MNHNS, SASEGT. This CDR3 region has 15 residues. V shed 6 bases and J shed 0 bases, with 12 bases lying between them.

This clonotype was seen at least ten times. The V call is TRBV6-1, the J call TRBJ2-1; D uncertain. Germline loops: CDR1 MNHNS, CDR2 SASEGT. The CDR3 consists of 12 residues. V shed 10 bases and J shed 3 bases, with 10 bases lying between them. The CDR3 bases are TGTGCCACCCAGTATTACTACAATGAGCAGTTCTTC. Its protein is CATQYYYNEQFF.

This chain links TRBV20-1 with TRBJ2-7; D call uncertain. Trimming left V 4 bases short and J 2 bases short, with 9 bases between. Germline V lookup: CDR1 DFQATT, CDR2 SNEGSKA (reference sequence). The CDR3 sequence is 12 residues long. The CDR3 nucleotides are TGCAGTGCTACTACAGTAGCCTACGAGCAGTACTTC. This codes for CSATTVAYEQYF.

There are many counts of this clonotype. This rearrangement joins TRBV27 to TRBJ2-3, with D unclear. CDR3 length equals 11 residues. The V end was cut by 8 bases, the J end by 0 bases, with 3 bases between. Germline values: CDR1 MNHEY, CDR2 SMNVEV (reference sequence). The DNA for the CDR3 is TGTGCCAGCGCTAGCACAGATACGCAGTATTTT. Its translation: CASASTDTQYF.

The rearrangement joins TRBV19 to TRBJ1-2; no firm D call. Germline V lookup: CDR1 LNHDA, CDR2 SQIVND (reference sequence). V was cut by 6 bases and J by 2 bases, with 13 bases left in between. This CDR3 has 14 amino acids. CDR3 residues: CASRPDRINYGYTF. Written as DNA, the CDR3 is TGTGCCAGTAGACCTGACCGAATCAACTATGGCTACACCTTC.

A remark on this clonotype: The junction differs from germline at one of its ends, possibly a read error. This chain connects TRBV28 to TRBJ2-1; the D is unclear. The length of the CDR3 is 15 residues. CDR1 and CDR2 (germline): MDHEN, SYDVKM. CDR3 bases: TGTGCCAGCAGTTCACCATCTCTCTCCTACAACGAGCAGTTCTTC. This sequence encodes CASSSPSLSYNEQFF.

This clonotype came up a few times. Here the CDR3 DNA reads TGCGCCAGCAGTGAGGCGGGAGCAACAGATACGCAGTATTTT. Translation: CASSEAGATDTQYF. The gene calls are TRBV10-1 and TRBJ2-3; 7 nucleotides align to TRBD2. Losses at the gene ends were 2 bases for V and 3 bases for J; bases not matched to a gene: 2. The CDR3 loop spans 14 amino acids. Germline values: CDR1 WNHNN, CDR2 SYGVQD (reference sequence).

This clonotype appeared many times. V and J are TRBV6-2 or TRBV6-3 and TRBJ2-7, with a weak D call TRBD2 (6 bases). CDR3 size: 15 residues. With 4 bases removed from V and 2 bases from J, the gap between germline ends came to 15 bases. Germline lookup yields CDR1 MNHEY and CDR2 SVGEGT. The CDR3 protein is CASSLIAVSTYEQYF. The CDR3 nucleotides read TGTGCCAGCAGTTTAATAGCGGTGTCTACCTACGAGCAGTACTTC.

This clonotype has just a few counts. The chain is built from TRBV7-9 and TRBJ1-1, with unresolved D. V lost 2 bases, J lost 7 bases, and 14 bases lay in between. CDR3 length: 14 amino acids. Germline-derived CDR1 and CDR2 are SEHNR and FQNEAQ (reference sequence). In DNA, the CDR3 is TGTGCCAGCAGCTTAAGGTCAAGTGCGGGTGAAGCTTTCTTT. Its protein product is CASSLRSSAGEAFF. The entire variable domain, with the rest obtained from reference TRBV7-9 and TRBJ1-1, is as follows: DTGVSQNPRHKITKRGQNVTFRCDPISEHNRLYWYRQTLGQGPEFLTYFQNEAQLEKSRLLSDRFSAERPKGSFSTLEIQRTEQGDSAMYLCASSLRSSAGEAFFGQGTRLTVV.

In this sample, this clonotype turned up many times. This chain joins TRBV6-1 and TRBJ2-1, with D perhaps assigned TRBD1 or TRBD2 (6 bases each). The CDR3 runs 15 residues. Looked up from germline, CDR1 is MNHNS and CDR2 is SASEGT. V shed 3 bases and J shed 2 bases, with 11 bases lying between them. The CDR3 spells CASSDIRGPYNEQFF. The CDR3 nucleotides read TGTGCCAGCAGTGATATTCGGGGGCCCTACAATGAGCAGTTCTTC.

J is TRBJ2-5 and V is TRBV5-5; D may match TRBD1 or TRBD2 (5 bases each). The CDR3 contains 13 residues. V was clipped by 2 bases and J by 5 bases, with 10 bases between them. Per germline, CDR1 SGHKS and CDR2 YYEKEE (reference sequence). In nucleotides, the CDR3 is TGTGCCAGCAGCTTAAGAGGGGTTGAGACCCAGTACTTC. Its protein is CASSLRGVETQYF. Full variable domain (remainder filled in from reference TRBV5-5 and TRBJ2-5): DAGVTQSPTHLIKTRGQQVTLRCSPISGHKSVSWYQQVLGQGPQFIFQYYEKEERGRGNFPDRFSARQFPNYSSELNVNALLLGDSALYLCASSLRGVETQYFGPGTRLLVL.

This clonotype was observed a handful of times. The chain carries TRBV15 and TRBJ2-6; tentative D call: TRBD1 (6 bases). This CDR3 contains 15 residues. V was shortened by 6 bases and J by 0 bases, with 9 bases between the two germline ends. The germline gives CDR1 LNHNV, CDR2 YYDKDF (reference sequence). The CDR3: CATRDSPSGANVLTF. In DNA form, the CDR3 reads TGTGCCACCAGGGACAGCCCCTCTGGGGCCAACGTCCTGACTTTC.

This clonotype was seen repeatedly, ten times or more. V is TRBV28 and J is TRBJ2-4; possibly TRBD1 for D (8 bases). The CDR3 is 16 residues long. The germline V and J ends were trimmed by 5 bases and 10 bases, with 24 bases remaining between them. Looked up from germline, CDR1 is MDHEN and CDR2 is SYDVKM. The CDR3 loop reads CASSDPTGEGKEIQYF. Here the CDR3 DNA reads TGTGCCAGCAGTGACCCGACAGGGGAGGGGAAGGAGATTCAGTACTTC.

This clonotype was seen many times. The chain uses TRBV2 and TRBJ2-7; 8 nucleotides match TRBD1. This CDR3 contains 16 residues. J was trimmed by 5 bases and V by 4 bases; bases with no gene match: 13. Germline CDR1 is SNHLY and CDR2 is FYNNEI. The CDR3 DNA reads TGTGCCAGCAGTGGGACGGACAGGGCCCTAATCCACGAGCAGTACTTC. Amino acid sequence: CASSGTDRALIHEQYF.

Concerning this clonotype: A much larger clone is a single base away; this may be a read error. This chain links TRBV20-1 with TRBJ1-4, with D possibly matching TRBD1 (5 bases). The CDR3 has 10 residues. Germline CDR1 reads DFQATT; CDR2 reads SNEGSKA (reference sequence). The CDR3 loop reads CGGRREKLFF. CDR3 nucleotides: TGCGGGGGACGGCGAGAAAAACTGTTTTTT.

The sample holds a few counts of this clonotype. It may be a read error: a sequence one base away is much more abundant. This CDR3 is CASSFGTDTDTQYF. CDR3 DNA sequence: TGTGCCAGCAGCTTCGGGACAGACACAGATACGCAGTATTTT. J is TRBJ2-3 and V is TRBV11-2, with 7 bases identical to TRBD1. This CDR3 contains 14 residues. CDR1 and CDR2 (germline): SGHAT, FQNNGV. V gave up 3 bases and J gave up 2 bases; unmatched junction bases: 2. Together with reference TRBV11-2 and TRBJ2-3, the CDR3 gives the full variable domain: EAGVAQSPRYKIIEKRQSVAFWCNPISGHATLYWYQQILGQGPKLLIQFQNNGVVDDSQLPKDRFSAERLKGVDSTLKIQPAKLEDSAVYLCASSFGTDTDTQYFGPGTRLTVL.

There are a few counts of this clonotype. A much larger clone differs from this one at a single base, so this may be a read error. V and J are TRBV7-9 and TRBJ2-7; no definite D call. Germline lookup yields CDR1 SEHNR and CDR2 FQNEAQ (reference sequence). Trimming cost V 1 base and J 5 bases, with 12 bases left between them. The CDR3 has 14 amino acids. The CDR3 protein is CASSLGPQAHEQYF. The DNA of the CDR3 is TGTGCCAGCAGCTTAGGGCCCCAGGCCCACGAGCAGTACTTC.

A few counts support this clonotype. This may stem from a read error, because a much larger clone lies one nucleotide away. V and J are TRBV7-2 and TRBJ2-3; D remains unclear. This CDR3 region has 14 residues. V was trimmed by 8 bases and J by 0 bases, leaving 12 bases between them. Per germline, CDR1 SGHTA and CDR2 FQGNSA. CDR3: CTSGFRSSTDTQYF. The DNA for the CDR3 is TGTACCAGCGGTTTTCGCAGTAGCACAGATACGCAGTATTTT.

This clonotype was counted ten times or more. The rearrangement joins TRBV20-1 to TRBJ2-5; 7 nucleotides line up with TRBD2. V shed 3 bases and J 4 bases; nucleotides not matched to a gene: 11. This CDR3 comprises 15 residues. CDR1 DFQATT and CDR2 SNEGSKA come from the germline V gene (reference sequence). CDR3 DNA sequence: TGCAGTGCTAGGGAGGGAGGGCCGGGGGGAGAGACCCAGTACTTC. It is translated as CSAREGGPGGETQYF.

This sequence joins TRBV20-1 and TRBJ2-7; D perhaps matches TRBD1 (6 bases). Deletions cut 1 base from V and 4 bases from J, with 17 bases between. CDR1 and CDR2 (germline): DFQATT, SNEGSKA (reference sequence). CDR3 length: 15 residues. The CDR3 protein is CSARAYRVAAYEQYF. The CDR3 DNA reads TGCAGTGCTAGAGCGTACAGGGTAGCCGCTTACGAGCAGTACTTC.

In its sample, this clonotype was seen many times. The chain employs TRBV2 and TRBJ2-7; no definite D call. Trimming took off 5 bases at V and 2 bases at J, with 10 bases between the two ends. Germline-derived CDR1 and CDR2 are SNHLY and FYNNEI. This CDR3 is built from 13 residues. For the CDR3, the DNA is TGTGCCAGCAGTCTCCGGTTCGCCTACGAGCAGTACTTC. It translates to CASSLRFAYEQYF. Supplemented by reference TRBV2 and TRBJ2-7, the full variable domain reads EPEVTQTPSHQVTQMGQEVILRCVPISNHLYFYWYRQILGQKVEFLVSFYNNEISEKSEIFDDQFSVERPDGSNFTLKIRSTKLEDSAMYFCASSLRFAYEQYFGPGTRLTVT.

This clonotype was detected many times. The chain carries TRBV7-2 and TRBJ1-6; D remains ambiguous. The CDR3 sequence is 11 residues long. From germline, CDR1 is SGHTA and CDR2 FQGNSA. V shed 3 bases and J shed 6 bases, with 0 bases lying between them. The CDR3 reads CASSFNSPLHF. CDR3 DNA sequence: TGTGCCAGCAGCTTTAATTCACCCCTCCACTTT. Full variable domain (missing parts from reference TRBV7-2 and TRBJ1-6): GAGVSQSPSNKVTEKGKDVELRCDPISGHTALYWYRQSLGQGLEFLIYFQGNSAPDKSGLPSDRFSAERTGGSVSTLTIQRTQQEDSAVYLCASSFNSPLHFGNGTRLTVT.

There are many counts of this clonotype. The chain has TRBV20-1 and TRBJ2-5, with a weak D call TRBD1 (6 bases). V shed 4 bases and J shed 4 bases, with 25 bases lying between them. CDR1 and CDR2 (germline): DFQATT, SNEGSKA (reference sequence). The CDR3 runs to 17 residues. CDR3 loop: CSATRDTDPGTPETQYF. The CDR3 DNA sequence: TGCAGTGCTACCCGGGACACGGACCCGGGGACCCCAGAGACCCAGTACTTC.